The T cell receptor beta chain described here comes from a study of CD8 T cells in Susac syndrome. Of note for this clonotype: Its cognate antigen is unknown.

After extraction with the RNeasy kit, about 0.45 to 1 ug of the RNA was reverse transcribed using random hexamers. The amplification used immunoSEQ multiplex PCR on TCR beta CDR3; it spanned 54 Vbeta and 13 Jbeta. In TCRdb, the immunoSEQ multiplex PCR reads were re-called with MiXCR into one record per CDR3 protein. The sample includes 240,000 or so distinct CDR3 sequences, 96% of them seen just once. Germline V lookup: CDR1 SEHNR, CDR2 FQNEAQ (reference sequence). The V gene lost 5 bases and the J gene lost 5 bases, with 17 bases spanning the gap. This CDR3 comprises 15 residues. TCR beta was sequenced from blood CD8+ and CD4+ T cells. Findings of the study overall: Clonal expansion was not seen in any Susac syndrome CD4+ T cell repertoire. It was acknowledged in the study that the number of individuals who were included in its TCR sequencing and HLA analysis was relatively small.

The clonotype was recovered from a human donor with Susac syndrome. This rearrangement joins TRBV7-9 to TRBJ2-3; D perhaps matches TRBD1 (6 bases). Sequenced input: CD4+ T cells from PBMCs. The CDR3 nucleotides are TGTGCCAGCAGCCCCCTTACAGGGAATGGAGATACGCAGTATTTT. Translating it yields CASSPLTGNGDTQYF.